A single sample is the source of the 26 T cell receptor beta chains below, sequenced in a study of blood T cells in healthy people across ages. Using a J-beta primer mix together with a sample-barcoded 5' primer, a second PCR was run for roughly 6 to 12 cycles. TCRdb called the 5' RACE reads again in MiXCR, with one record for every CDR3 protein. The sample consists of hundreds of thousands of distinct CDR3 sequences, around 42% of them appearing once. The material sequenced was blood. The receptor set was obtained from a man aged 55 to 70 in good health.

On this clonotype: A much larger clone lies a single base off, so this may be a read error. This chain connects TRBV4-1 to TRBJ2-2; 8 positions agree with TRBD1. Trimming removed 0 bases from V and 12 bases from J; junction bases left unmatched: 9. The length of the CDR3 is 15 residues. Per germline, CDR1 MGHRA and CDR2 YSYEKL. The CDR3 loop is CASSQDPVDRGKLFF. The CDR3, as DNA: TGCGCCAGCAGCCAAGATCCGGTCGACAGGGGTAAGCTGTTTTTT.

The J gene is TRBJ2-1, the V gene TRBV24-1; D possibly corresponds to TRBD1 (5 bases). Germline V CDR1 and CDR2: KGHDR, SFDVKD. Trimming took 0 bases from V and 0 from J, leaving 14 bases between them. This CDR3 is 18 amino acids long. The CDR3, as DNA: TGTGCCACCAGTGATTTGCCCAGCAGGGCTCCCTCCTACAATGAGCAGTTCTTC. Amino acid sequence: CATSDLPSRAPSYNEQFF.

The chain carries TRBV18 and TRBJ2-3; possibly TRBD1 for D (6 bases). Germline V gene data show CDR1 as KGHSH and CDR2 as LQKENI. The CDR3 has 15 amino acids. Between the trimmed V and J ends, which lost 1 base and 1 base, there was a span of 9 bases. The CDR3 sequence: CASSPQDSGTDTQYF. CDR3 nucleotide sequence: TGTGCCAGCTCACCACAGGACAGCGGCACAGATACGCAGTATTTT. The whole variable domain, filled in from reference TRBV18 and TRBJ2-3, reads NAGVMQNPRHLVRRRGQEARLRCSPMKGHSHVYWYRQLPEEGLKFMVYLQKENIIDESGMPKERFSAEFPKEGPSILRIQQVVRGDSAAYFCASSPQDSGTDTQYFGPGTRLTVL.

This clonotype showed up just a few times. J is TRBJ1-2 and V is TRBV9; no clear D gene. The CDR3 sequence is 12 residues long. The V and J ends lost 1 base and 5 bases respectively, with 6 bases between them. The V gene's germline CDR1 is SGDLS and CDR2 YYNGEE. CDR3 coding DNA: TGTGCCAGCAGCGTACCAGGATATGGCTACACCTTC. Protein sequence: CASSVPGYGYTF.

The V gene is TRBV28, the J gene TRBJ1-5, with D possibly TRBD1 on 5 matching bases. Trimming pared 4 bases from V and 7 bases from J, leaving 17 bases between. Germline V lookup: CDR1 MDHEN, CDR2 SYDVKM. CDR3 size: 15 residues. As DNA, the CDR3 is TGTGCCAGCAGTTCCAGTGGGGGAGGGATCCAGCCCCAGCATTTT. Protein sequence: CASSSSGGGIQPQHF.

The chain recombines TRBV7-6 with TRBJ2-5; tentatively, D is TRBD1 or TRBD2 (6 bases each). Trimming left V 5 bases short and J 1 base short, with 14 bases between. CDR1 is SGHVS and CDR2 is FNYEAQ in the germline V gene. The CDR3 covers 15 residues. CDR3 protein: CASSRGVGSQETQYF. In nucleotides, the CDR3 is TGTGCCAGCAGCAGGGGGGTTGGATCCCAAGAGACCCAGTACTTC.

V and J are TRBV20-1 and TRBJ2-3; TRBD2 agrees at 9 bases. Germline assignment: CDR1 DFQATT and CDR2 SNEGSKA (reference sequence). CDR3 size: 13 residues. The CDR3, as DNA: TGCAGCGCGCGGGGGGGCGGCACAGATACGCAGTATTTT. It codes for CSARGGGTDTQYF.

This chain links TRBV2 with TRBJ2-1; D is unclear. In germline, CDR1 is SNHLY, CDR2 FYNNEI. V dropped 6 bases and J dropped 7 bases, with 19 bases sitting between them. This CDR3 has 15 residues. The CDR3 DNA is TGTGCCAGCAGGGAAACCTCAGCTTTAACGAATGAGCAGTTCTTC. This encodes CASRETSALTNEQFF.

The chain is built from TRBV2 and TRBJ2-7; 7 bases agree with TRBD1. CDR1 is SNHLY, CDR2 FYNNEI, per germline. This CDR3 has 14 residues. Germline trimming cut 4 bases from V and 1 base from J; bases unmatched to any gene: 4. The CDR3 DNA follows: TGTGCCAGCAGTGTGCAGGGGGTGTCCTACGAGCAGTACTTC. Translated: CASSVQGVSYEQYF.

The chain couples TRBV3-1 to TRBJ1-4, with D unresolved. The germline CDR1 and CDR2 sequences are LGHDT and YNNKEL (reference sequence). The CDR3 has 13 amino acids. V was shortened by 1 base and J by 8 bases, with 8 bases between the two germline ends. CDR3 amino acids: CASSQAAGEKLFF. The CDR3 region has the DNA TGTGCCAGCAGCCAAGCGGCCGGCGAAAAACTGTTTTTT.

To note about this clonotype: This may come from a read error, since a much larger clone is one base off. The V call is TRBV7-2, the J call TRBJ2-6; D is possibly TRBD1 or TRBD2 (5 bases each). This CDR3 comprises 16 residues. V was pared by 5 bases and J by 0 bases, with 11 bases between. From germline, CDR1 is SGHTA and CDR2 FQGNSA. CDR3 nucleotide sequence: TGTGCCAGCAGCCCCTGGGGACCCTCTGGGGCCAACGTCCTGACTTTC. Amino acids: CASSPWGPSGANVLTF. The full variable domain, completed using reference TRBV7-2 and TRBJ2-6, is GAGVSQSPSNKVTEKGKDVELRCDPISGHTALYWYRQSLGQGLEFLIYFQGNSAPDKSGLPSDRFSAERTGGSVSTLTIQRTQQEDSAVYLCASSPWGPSGANVLTFGAGSRLTVL.

The chain carries TRBV18 and TRBJ2-7; 8 bases fit TRBD1. Germline CDR1 and CDR2: KGHSH and LQKENI. The V segment lost 3 bases and the J segment 0 bases; nucleotides outside the gene matches: 7. This CDR3 spans 16 amino acids. This CDR3 is CASSPTDRAISYEQYF. The DNA for the CDR3 is TGTGCCAGCTCACCCACGGACAGGGCTATCTCCTACGAGCAGTACTTC.

Regarding this clonotype: Germline is not matched at one junction end, which may reflect a read error. This sequence joins TRBV6-5 and TRBJ2-1, with TRBD1 matching 10 bases. The length of the CDR3 is 15 residues. In germline, CDR1 is MNHEY, CDR2 SVGAGI. CDR3 sequence: CASRPSGTGDNVQFF. As DNA, the CDR3 is TGTGCCAGCAGACCGTCCGGGACAGGGGACAATGTGCAGTTCTTC.

This chain links TRBV14 with TRBJ2-1; TRBD2 is a possible D gene (5 bases). Trimming took 0 bases from V and 9 from J, leaving 9 bases between them. The CDR3 has 13 amino acids. Germline values: CDR1 SGHDN, CDR2 FVKESK. The chain's CDR3 is CASSQDPGSEQFF. Written as DNA, the CDR3 is TGTGCCAGCAGCCAAGATCCGGGGTCTGAGCAGTTCTTC.

The rearrangement links TRBV11-2 to TRBJ1-2; weak D call: TRBD1 (6 bases). V was pared by 4 bases and J by 6 bases, with 18 bases between. The germline gives CDR1 SGHAT, CDR2 FQNNGV. The CDR3 is made up of 15 amino acids. The chain's CDR3 is CASSSPYTGSDGYTF. In DNA form, the CDR3 reads TGTGCCAGCAGCTCGCCCTATACAGGGTCTGATGGCTACACCTTC.

This chain uses TRBV4-2 with TRBJ2-1; TRBD2 matches 7 bases. CDR1 is LGHNA, CDR2 YNFKEQ, per germline. Germline trimming cut 4 bases from V and 5 bases from J; bases unmatched to any gene: 14. This CDR3 spans 17 amino acids. The CDR3 is CASSLRLARGPNNEQFF. Here the CDR3 DNA reads TGTGCCAGCAGCCTACGACTAGCCAGAGGCCCCAACAATGAGCAGTTCTTC.

With respect to this clonotype: At one boundary the junction diverges from the germline segment, which might be a read error. CDR3 DNA: TGTACCAGCAGCTTCATAGATTCTGGGGCCAACGTCCTGACTTTC. It codes for CTSSFIDSGANVLTF. This chain connects TRBV7-9 to TRBJ2-6; D gene unclear. Germline V lookup: CDR1 SEHNR, CDR2 FQNEAQ (reference sequence). This CDR3 has 15 amino acids.

V and J are TRBV20-1 and TRBJ2-4; no definite D call. TRBJ2-7 explains the end of the DNA better; the J call may be wrong. CDR1 is DFQATT and CDR2 is SNEGSKA in the germline V gene (reference sequence). The CDR3 has 12 residues. CDR3 region: CSAPRIGYEQYF. CDR3 nucleotides: TGCAGTGCCCCCAGGATAGGCTACGAGCAGTACTTC.

J is TRBJ2-7 and V is TRBV3-1; possibly TRBD1 for D (6 bases). Trimming left V 1 base short and J 3 bases short, with 10 bases between. The germline gives CDR1 LGHDT, CDR2 YNNKEL (reference sequence). There are 14 residues in the CDR3. Here the CDR3 DNA reads TGTGCCAGCAGCCAAGGGACAGAGATCTACGAGCAGTACTTC. This sequence encodes CASSQGTEIYEQYF.

The chain recombines TRBV4-3 with TRBJ2-1, with 11 positions matching TRBD2. The germline gives CDR1 LGHNA, CDR2 YSLEER. V dropped 2 bases and J dropped 10; count of bases not matched to a gene: 13. The CDR3 runs 17 residues. CDR3 sequence: CASSQLISSGGPGEQFF. CDR3 nucleotides: TGCGCCAGCAGCCAACTTATCTCTAGCGGGGGGCCGGGAGAGCAGTTCTTC.

This clonotype was detected only a few times. This rearrangement joins TRBV6-2 or TRBV6-3 to TRBJ2-1, with D perhaps TRBD1 or TRBD2 (6 bases each). Germline CDR1 MNHEY, CDR2 SVGEGT. This CDR3 is 16 amino acids long. The ends were cut back, 5 bases at V and 7 bases at J, with 21 bases in the middle. The CDR3 region has the DNA TGTGCCAGCAGTCGCCCAAGGGGGGCCATGGATAATGAGCAGTTCTTC. The encoded protein is CASSRPRGAMDNEQFF.

This clonotype has a handful of counts. The chain recombines TRBV11-2 with TRBJ1-2; no definite D call. Germline V gene data show CDR1 as SGHAT and CDR2 as FQNNGV. The CDR3 loop spans 18 amino acids. The V and J ends lost 1 base and 3 bases respectively, with 21 bases between them. The CDR3 region has the DNA TGTGCCAGCAGCTTAGGCCCCAAACTCCGGTCAGCAGACTATGGCTACACCTTC. Amino acid sequence: CASSLGPKLRSADYGYTF.

The CDR3 DNA reads as TGTGCCAGCAGCTTGGAGATTCACGAGCAGTACTTC. This translates into CASSLEIHEQYF. The chain has TRBV11-3 and TRBJ2-5; no reliable D call. The end of the DNA fits TRBJ2-7 better, so the J call may be wrong. The CDR3 runs 12 residues. Germline CDR1 is SGHNT and CDR2 is YENEEA.

Many counts were recorded for this clonotype. The chain has TRBV4-3 and TRBJ2-7, with 12 bases matching TRBD2. The CDR3 sequence is 18 residues long. J gave up 1 base and V 0 bases, and 7 bases lay outside the gene matches. Per the germline V gene, CDR1 is LGHNA and CDR2 is YSLEER. The CDR3 sequence is CASSQDIPLAGGSYEQYF. As DNA, the CDR3 is TGCGCCAGCAGCCAAGATATCCCCCTAGCGGGGGGGTCCTACGAGCAGTACTTC.

This clonotype was detected many times. This chain connects TRBV29-1 to TRBJ2-7; no firm D call. Looked up from germline, CDR1 is SQVTM and CDR2 is ANQGSEA. CDR3 length: 12 residues. The ends were cut back, 8 bases at V and 1 base at J, with 12 bases in the middle. CDR3 protein: CSPPNGSYEQYF. In nucleotides, the CDR3 is TGCAGCCCCCCCAACGGGTCCTACGAGCAGTACTTC.

This clonotype occurred a few times. V and J are TRBV18 and TRBJ2-6; D gene unclear. Germline CDR1 and CDR2: KGHSH and LQKENI. Deletions cut 5 bases from V and 1 base from J, with 9 bases between. The CDR3 extends over 15 amino acids. The CDR3 region has the DNA TGTGCCAGCTCAGTGCCAGGATCTGGGGCCAACGTCCTGACTTTC. This translates into CASSVPGSGANVLTF.